The TCR beta chain described here comes from a study of shared clonotypes between healthy human individuals. Between the trimmed V and J ends, which lost 5 bases and 0 bases, there was a span of 11 bases. Germline V gives CDR1 SEHNR, CDR2 FQNEAQ (reference sequence). The CDR3 covers 15 residues. On this clone: Its antigen is not identified.

Sequenced by immunoSEQ multiplex PCR; TCRdb stores in-frame clones only, minus some. The data contain some 2 million clones, 90% to 95% of them singletons. The study, taken as a whole, reports: Shared clonotypes across all four donors exceeded non-shared ones in generation probability.

This chain joins TRBV7-9 and TRBJ1-3; possible D gene TRBD1, 6 bases. This receptor was taken from a young man in good health. The sequenced sample was naive CD4+ T cells sorted from blood. Subset given: CD45RA+ positively selected. The CDR3 reads CASSPKGGSGNTIYF. For the CDR3, the DNA is TGTGCCAGCAGCCCTAAGGGGGGCTCTGGAAACACCATATATTTT.